The 3 T cell receptor beta chains reported below all come from one sample, sequenced in a study of molecular identifiers for immune sequencing clone quantification. TCRdb independently ran MiXCR on the PCR reads; one entry per CDR3 protein. The data show roughly 65,000 distinct CDR3 sequences, 15% to 20% seen once. Sequencing input: naive CD8+ T cells from blood, with Jurkat cell RNA spiked in. Subset denoted: FACS-sorted CD8+CD4-CCR7+CD45RA+ naive T cells. Every receptor here comes from a human donor in good health. Some libraries in this study had Jurkat cell RNA spiked in.

This clonotype was found a few times. The genes are TRBV7-9 and TRBJ2-1, with 13 bases that match TRBD2. V shed 5 bases, J shed 6 bases, and the junction held 4 bases outside the gene matches. In germline, CDR1 is SEHNR, CDR2 FQNEAQ (reference sequence). This CDR3 is 15 amino acids long. The CDR3 DNA is TGTGCCAGCAGCCCCCGGACTAGCGGGAGCAATGAGCAGTTCTTC. It specifies CASSPRTSGSNEQFF. The full variable domain, completed using reference TRBV7-9 and TRBJ2-1, is DTGVSQNPRHKITKRGQNVTFRCDPISEHNRLYWYRQTLGQGPEFLTYFQNEAQLEKSRLLSDRFSAERPKGSFSTLEIQRTEQGDSAMYLCASSPRTSGSNEQFFGPGTRLTVL.

This chain links TRBV5-6 with TRBJ1-5; 9 bases are shared with TRBD1. The V gene's germline CDR1 is SGHDT and CDR2 YYEEEE. The CDR3 length is 16 residues. With V trimmed by 0 bases and J by 4 bases, 5 bases remained unmatched. The CDR3 region has the DNA TGTGCCAGCAGCTTGGCGGGACAGGGTGGGAATCAGCCCCAGCATTTT. Protein sequence: CASSLAGQGGNQPQHF.

This clonotype showed up many times. The rearrangement links TRBV7-9 to TRBJ2-7; tentatively, D is TRBD1 (6 bases). The length of the CDR3 is 15 residues. CDR1 and CDR2 (germline): SEHNR, FQNEAQ (reference sequence). V lost 5 bases and J lost 6, with 20 bases in between. The CDR3 bases are TGTGCCAGCAGCCCGCAGGGGACCTCGCAGGGCGAGCAGTACTTC. Residues: CASSPQGTSQGEQYF.